The 11 T cell receptor beta chains presented below share a single source sample, sequenced in a study of Ad26.COV2.S vaccination and SARS-CoV-2 variants (dated by TCRdb to the early 2020s). Library method: the immunoSEQ multiplex PCR assay. The table was pulled from immuneACCESS by TCRdb, which kept in-frame rearrangements only. Such tables lose some clones; where checked, under half of the loss comes from unresolved V genes, and the rest has no known cause. The sample table holds around 320,000 clones, of which around 86% were seen once. Roughly 3.6% of the sample is taken by the ten largest. This sample's treatment or condition label indicates: over 15 received Ad26.COV2.S at low or high dose, single or two shots; 5 received placebo; per-sample allocation not given. For vaccine and placebo recipients, repertoires were sequenced using samples collected on day 63 after the first injection. The sequencing used peripheral blood, collected in a trial of Ad26.COV2.S vaccine versus placebo. The receptors originated from a person aged 18-65 years who received the Ad26.COV2.S COVID-19 vaccine or a placebo.

The rearrangement uses TRBV11-2 and TRBJ1-3, with D possibly matching TRBD1 (6 bases). V was clipped by 6 bases and J by 4 bases, with 16 bases between them. Germline lookup yields CDR1 SGHAT and CDR2 FQNNGV. This CDR3 spans 15 amino acids. CDR3 region: CASSYRGASGNTIYF. The CDR3 DNA follows: TGTGCCAGCAGTTATAGGGGGGCGTCGGGAAACACCATATATTTT.

This rearrangement joins TRBV7-3 to TRBJ1-2; D unclear. V shed 4 bases and J shed 9 bases, with 21 bases lying between them. The length of the CDR3 is 15 residues. Germline CDR1 and CDR2: SGHTA and FQGTGA. CDR3 sequence (DNA): TGTGCCAGCAGCTCTCTTCCGGGCCTAAGGTCAAGCTACACCTTC. Residues: CASSSLPGLRSSYTF. Full variable domain (remainder filled in from reference TRBV7-3 and TRBJ1-2): GAGVSQTPSNKVTEKGKYVELRCDPISGHTALYWYRQSLGQGPEFLIYFQGTGAADDSGLPNDRFFAVRPEGSVSTLKIQRTERGDSAVYLCASSSLPGLRSSYTFGSGTRLTVV.

J is TRBJ1-1 and V is TRBV7-3; 11 positions agree with TRBD1. There are 15 residues in the CDR3. J was trimmed by 1 base and V by 5 bases; bases with no gene match: 3. Per germline, CDR1 SGHTA and CDR2 FQGTGA. CDR3 sequence (DNA): TGTGCCAGCAGCCCCGGGACAGGGGGGAACACTGAAGCTTTCTTT. This sequence encodes CASSPGTGGNTEAFF. Based on the CDR3 plus reference TRBV7-3 and TRBJ1-1, the full variable domain is GAGVSQTPSNKVTEKGKYVELRCDPISGHTALYWYRQSLGQGPEFLIYFQGTGAADDSGLPNDRFFAVRPEGSVSTLKIQRTERGDSAVYLCASSPGTGGNTEAFFGQGTRLTVV.

V is TRBV19 and J is TRBJ1-1; 7 bases agree with TRBD1. The CDR3 loop spans 17 amino acids. V shed 2 bases and J 5 bases; nucleotides not matched to a gene: 14. CDR1 is LNHDA, CDR2 SQIVND, per germline (reference sequence). CDR3 in amino acids: CASSIPRSQGGVTEAFF. In DNA form, the CDR3 reads TGTGCCAGTAGTATACCCCGATCTCAGGGGGGGGTTACTGAAGCTTTCTTT. Full variable domain (remainder filled in from reference TRBV19 and TRBJ1-1): DGGITQSPKYLFRKEGQNVTLSCEQNLNHDAMYWYRQDPGQGLRLIYYSQIVNDFQKGDIAEGYSVSREKKESFPLTVTSAQKNPTAFYLCASSIPRSQGGVTEAFFGQGTRLTVV.

This clone showed up just a few times. V and J are TRBV5-6 and TRBJ1-3; the D is unclear. The CDR3 has 16 residues. From germline, CDR1 is SGHDT and CDR2 YYEEEE. V was clipped by 2 bases and J by 0 bases, with 12 bases between them. CDR3 in amino acids: CASSFRTDLSGNTIYF. CDR3 sequence (DNA): TGTGCCAGCAGCTTCCGGACGGACCTCTCTGGAAACACCATATATTTT.

In its sample, this clone was seen once. The V gene is TRBV9, the J gene TRBJ2-4, with 10 bases identical to TRBD1. V lost 4 bases to trimming and J lost 5 bases; unmatched junction nucleotides: 3. The length of the CDR3 is 14 residues. The germline gives CDR1 SGDLS, CDR2 YYNGEE. This chain's CDR3 is CASSPGTGENIQYF. CDR3 in DNA: TGTGCCAGCAGCCCAGGGACAGGGGAAAACATTCAGTACTTC. Based on the CDR3 plus reference TRBV9 and TRBJ2-4, the full variable domain is DSGVTQTPKHLITATGQRVTLRCSPRSGDLSVYWYQQSLDQGLQFLIQYYNGEERAKGNILERFSAQQFPDLHSELNLSSLELGDSALYFCASSPGTGENIQYFGAGTRLSVL.

V and J are TRBV5-4 and TRBJ2-2; possible D gene TRBD1, 5 bases. The CDR3 length is 16 residues. Germline V gene lookup returns CDR1 SGHNT and CDR2 YYREEE (reference sequence). V lost 0 bases and J 6 bases, leaving 15 bases between the germline ends. The chain's CDR3 is CASSLGVTGAAGELFF. The CDR3 DNA follows: TGTGCCAGCAGCTTGGGTGTAACTGGGGCGGCCGGGGAGCTGTTTTTT.

The genes are TRBV5-6 and TRBJ1-2; D gene unclear. Germline V lookup: CDR1 SGHDT, CDR2 YYEEEE. Trimming took off 0 bases at V and 6 bases at J, with 9 bases between the two ends. The CDR3 spans 13 residues. Here the CDR3 reads CASSLVRGNGYTF. DNA of the CDR3: TGTGCCAGCAGCTTGGTTCGGGGAAATGGCTACACCTTC.

The J gene is TRBJ2-7, the V gene TRBV27; 9 bases match TRBD1. Germline-derived CDR1 and CDR2 are MNHEY and SMNVEV (reference sequence). With V trimmed by 4 bases and J by 3 bases, 7 bases remained unmatched. CDR3 length: 15 residues. The CDR3 loop reads CASSSTGGRIYEQYF. CDR3 nucleotide sequence: TGTGCCAGCAGTTCTACAGGGGGCCGAATCTACGAGCAGTACTTC.

The chain employs TRBV18 and TRBJ1-1, with no clear D. CDR1 KGHSH and CDR2 LQKENI come from the germline V gene. Trimming removed 0 bases from V and 3 bases from J, with 11 bases in between. The CDR3 is 15 amino acids. CDR3 residues: CASSPPSRSYTEAFF. The DNA for the CDR3 is TGTGCCAGCTCACCACCCAGCCGCTCCTACACTGAAGCTTTCTTT.

The J gene is TRBJ1-6, the V gene TRBV12-3 or TRBV12-4; D is unresolved. Trimming took 5 bases from V and 10 from J, leaving 12 bases between them. The CDR3 spans 13 residues. The CDR3 DNA follows: TGTGCCAGCAGTACCGTGTGGGGATCACCCCTCCACTTT. This translates into CASSTVWGSPLHF.